The 3 T cell receptor beta chains in this list originate from one sample, sequenced in a study of blood T cell repertoires in COVID-19. Sequencing was performed with immunoSEQ multiplex PCR; in TCRdb, only in-frame clones are kept and a portion is missing. The table has approximately 180,000 clones, approximately 80% seen once. Source material: PBMCs or T cells enriched from blood (not recorded which). The receptors shown here come from a middle-aged man who had recovered from COVID-19.

The chain is built from TRBV7-2 and TRBJ2-6; D might be TRBD2 (6 bases). CDR3 length: 18 residues. V was trimmed by 5 bases and J by 0 bases, leaving 17 bases between them. CDR1 SGHTA and CDR2 FQGNSA come from the germline V gene. The CDR3 is CASSAPGGTLSGANVLTF. CDR3 nucleotides: TGTGCCAGCAGCGCCCCCGGGGGAACTCTCTCTGGGGCCAACGTCCTGACTTTC.

This clone was seen once. The rearrangement links TRBV16 to TRBJ1-2, with D perhaps matching TRBD1 (6 bases). Germline CDR1 is KGHSY and CDR2 is FQNENV. Trimming shortened V by 1 base and J by 3 bases, and 6 bases separated the two germline ends. The CDR3 runs 13 residues. The CDR3: CASSQYRDYGYTF. CDR3 bases: TGTGCCAGCAGCCAATACAGGGACTATGGCTACACCTTC.

At least ten counts were recorded for this clone. The V call is TRBV20-1, the J call TRBJ1-2; possibly TRBD1 for D (5 bases). The length of the CDR3 is 11 residues. Per the germline V gene, CDR1 is DFQATT and CDR2 is SNEGSKA (reference sequence). Between the trimmed V and J ends, which lost 5 bases and 8 bases, there was a span of 12 bases. CDR3 in amino acids: CSAPGRYGYTF. CDR3 nucleotide sequence: TGCAGTGCTCCAGGGCGGTACGGCTACACCTTC.